This T cell receptor beta chain was identified in a study of beta chain features in type 1 diabetes. Investigators reverse transcribed all isolated RNA, so they sequenced expressed TCRB transcripts. Samples of naive, central memory and regulatory T cells yielded a mean of about 3.5 million reads. This table comes from immunoSEQ multiplex PCR, and its TCRdb copy is limited to in-frame clones, with some not included. This sample has under 500,000 clones, with about 29% found just once. Germline assignment: CDR1 SNHLY and CDR2 FYNNEI. V lost 5 bases and J lost 4; bases outside the gene matches: 8. This CDR3 region has 15 residues.

The TCR originated in a man between 18 and 29 years old in good health. Sequencing input: naive CD4+ T cells from blood. The V gene is TRBV2, the J gene TRBJ2-1; 7 bases are a match to TRBD1. CDR3 region: CASSPRGQRYNEQFF. CDR3 sequence (DNA): TGTGCCAGCAGTCCTCGGGGACAGAGATACAATGAGCAGTTCTTC. Filled out from reference TRBV2 and TRBJ2-1, the complete variable domain reads EPEVTQTPSHQVTQMGQEVILRCVPISNHLYFYWYRQILGQKVEFLVSFYNNEISEKSEIFDDQFSVERPDGSNFTLKIRSTKLEDSAMYFCASSPRGQRYNEQFFGPGTRLTVL.